This T cell receptor (beta chain) was obtained from a study of T cell responses to AZD1222 COVID-19 vaccine. Study as a whole: Pooled in the analysis were second doses at about 4 or about 12 weeks. Study results and limitations: Donors in the cohort were predominantly white British and more often female, and clonal diversity was possibly underestimated. Spike-specific TCR breadth and depth rose after two AZD1222 doses.

The repertoire was sequenced with immunoSEQ multiplex PCR; TCRdb's copy has only in-frame clones and lacks some. Among 150,000 to 200,000 clones listed, 85% to 95% were seen once. Germline V gene lookup returns CDR1 PRHDT and CDR2 FYEKMQ (reference sequence). There are 15 residues in the CDR3. Trimming took 3 bases from V and 2 from J, leaving 12 bases between them. Of note for this clone: Its antigen is as yet unknown.

The chain combines TRBV13 with TRBJ2-3, with D possibly matching TRBD2 (6 bases). The sequencing here drew on peripheral blood, taken on day 0 of AZD1222 vaccination. This clonotype was sampled from an adult in good health. The CDR3 nucleotides are TGTGCCAGCAGCTTCACGGGGGTACACACAGATACGCAGTATTTT. Encoded protein: CASSFTGVHTDTQYF.